This TCR beta chain is drawn from a study of blood T cell repertoires in COVID-19. Germline V gene sequence: CDR1 SNHLY, CDR2 FYNNEI. V dropped 6 bases and J dropped 6; count of bases not matched to a gene: 5. There are 12 residues in the CDR3. Data came from immunoSEQ multiplex PCR; TCRdb stores just in-frame clones and leaves some out. Of under 100,000 clones listed, about 82% are singletons. Material: peripheral blood. The chain recombines TRBV2 with TRBJ2-7, with TRBD1 identical over 7 bases. The receptor's source is a man aged 45-60 years with acute or convalescent COVID-19. The chain's CDR3 is CASSGQASEQYF. The CDR3 region has the DNA TGTGCCAGCAGCGGACAGGCCAGCGAGCAGTACTTC.